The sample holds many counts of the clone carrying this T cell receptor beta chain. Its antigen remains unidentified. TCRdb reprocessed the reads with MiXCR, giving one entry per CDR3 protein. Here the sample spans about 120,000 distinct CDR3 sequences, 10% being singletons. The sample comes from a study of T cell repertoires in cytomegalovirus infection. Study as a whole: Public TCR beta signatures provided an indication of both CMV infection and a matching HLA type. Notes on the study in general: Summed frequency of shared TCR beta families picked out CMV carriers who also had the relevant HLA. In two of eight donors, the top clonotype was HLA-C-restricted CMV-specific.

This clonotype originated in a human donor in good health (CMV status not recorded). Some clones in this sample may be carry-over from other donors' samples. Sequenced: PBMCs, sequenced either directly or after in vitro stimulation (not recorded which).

The CDR3 sequence: CASSLSRLGYGYTF. The CDR3 nucleotides are TGTGCCAGCAGCTTATCCAGGTTGGGCTATGGCTACACCTTC. V and J are TRBV7-9 and TRBJ1-2, with D unclear. V was pared by 2 bases and J by 4 bases, with 11 bases between. This CDR3 comprises 14 residues. Germline assignment: CDR1 SEHNR and CDR2 FQNEAQ (reference sequence).